This T cell receptor beta chain was captured in a study of T cells in Graves' hyperthyroidism and ophthalmopathy. V was cut by 2 bases and J by 0 bases, with 11 bases left in between. The CDR3 is 17 amino acids. RNA transcripts were the template for amplifying TCR beta CDR3 regions. The primer set for the first-round RT-PCR of the TCR CDR3 was HTBI. TCRdb reprocessed the multiplex PCR reads with MiXCR, giving one entry per CDR3 protein. Of some 530,000 distinct CDR3 sequences listed, roughly 22% were seen once; the top ten hold about 49%. This sequence joins TRBV12-3 or TRBV12-4 and TRBJ1-6, with D hard to call. The sequence derives from a woman aged 65 to 85 with Graves' ophthalmopathy. The sequencing sample was made of blood. The CDR3 region is CASSLQSQSSYNSPLHF. CDR3 bases: TGTGCCAGCAGTTTACAATCCCAGAGCTCCTATAATTCACCCCTCCACTTT.